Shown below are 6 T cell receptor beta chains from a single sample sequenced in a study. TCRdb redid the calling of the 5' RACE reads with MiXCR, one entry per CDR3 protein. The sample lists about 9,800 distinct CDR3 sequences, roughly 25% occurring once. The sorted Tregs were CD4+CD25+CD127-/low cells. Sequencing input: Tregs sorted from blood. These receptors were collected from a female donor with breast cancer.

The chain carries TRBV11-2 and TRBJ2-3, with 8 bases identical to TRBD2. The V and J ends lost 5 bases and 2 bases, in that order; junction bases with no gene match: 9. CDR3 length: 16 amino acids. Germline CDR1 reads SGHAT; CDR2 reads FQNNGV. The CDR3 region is CASSPGGGPSTDTQYF. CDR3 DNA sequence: TGTGCCAGCAGCCCGGGGGGGGGTCCCTCCACAGATACGCAGTATTTT.

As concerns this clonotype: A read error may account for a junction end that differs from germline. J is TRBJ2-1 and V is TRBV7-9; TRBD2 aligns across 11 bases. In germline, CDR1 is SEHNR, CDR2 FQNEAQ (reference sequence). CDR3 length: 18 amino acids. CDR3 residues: CAGSLGTSGLSSYNEQFF. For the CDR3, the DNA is TGTGCCGGCAGCTTAGGGACTAGCGGATTAAGCTCCTACAATGAGCAGTTCTTC.

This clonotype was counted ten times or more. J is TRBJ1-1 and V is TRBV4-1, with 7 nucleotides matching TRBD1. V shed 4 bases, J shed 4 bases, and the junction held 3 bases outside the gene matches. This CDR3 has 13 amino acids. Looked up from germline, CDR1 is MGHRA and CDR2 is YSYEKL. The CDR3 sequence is CASSLTGVTEAFF. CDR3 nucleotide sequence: TGCGCCAGCAGCCTAACAGGGGTCACTGAAGCTTTCTTT.

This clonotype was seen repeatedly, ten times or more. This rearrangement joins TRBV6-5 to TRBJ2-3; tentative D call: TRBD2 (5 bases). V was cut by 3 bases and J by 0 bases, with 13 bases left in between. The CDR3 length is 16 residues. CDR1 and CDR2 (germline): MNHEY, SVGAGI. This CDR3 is CASSYWAGASTDTQYF. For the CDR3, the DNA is TGTGCCAGCAGTTATTGGGCGGGTGCTAGCACAGATACGCAGTATTTT.

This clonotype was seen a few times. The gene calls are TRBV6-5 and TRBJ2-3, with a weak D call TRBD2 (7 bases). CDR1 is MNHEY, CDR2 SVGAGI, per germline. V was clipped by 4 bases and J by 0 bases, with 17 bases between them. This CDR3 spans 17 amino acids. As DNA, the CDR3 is TGTGCCAGCAGTTTACACGGGGGGCGATCTAGCACAGATACGCAGTATTTT. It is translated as CASSLHGGRSSTDTQYF.

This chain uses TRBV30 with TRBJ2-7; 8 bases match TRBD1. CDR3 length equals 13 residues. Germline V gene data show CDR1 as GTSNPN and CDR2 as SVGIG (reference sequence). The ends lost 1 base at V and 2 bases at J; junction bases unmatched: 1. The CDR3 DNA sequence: TGTGCCTGGAGTGGGACAGGGACCTACGAGCAGTACTTC. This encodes CAWSGTGTYEQYF.